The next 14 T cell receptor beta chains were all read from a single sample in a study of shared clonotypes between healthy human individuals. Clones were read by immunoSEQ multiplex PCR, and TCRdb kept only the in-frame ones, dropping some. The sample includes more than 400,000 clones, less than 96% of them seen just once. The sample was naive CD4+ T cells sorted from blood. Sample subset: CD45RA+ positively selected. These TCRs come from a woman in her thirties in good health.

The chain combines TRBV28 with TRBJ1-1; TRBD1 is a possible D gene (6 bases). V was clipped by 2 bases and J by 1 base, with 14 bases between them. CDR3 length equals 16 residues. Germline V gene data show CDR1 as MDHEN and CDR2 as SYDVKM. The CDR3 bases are TGTGCCAGCAGTTTAGGGGGGCGCCGGGGGAACACTGAAGCTTTCTTT. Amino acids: CASSLGGRRGNTEAFF.

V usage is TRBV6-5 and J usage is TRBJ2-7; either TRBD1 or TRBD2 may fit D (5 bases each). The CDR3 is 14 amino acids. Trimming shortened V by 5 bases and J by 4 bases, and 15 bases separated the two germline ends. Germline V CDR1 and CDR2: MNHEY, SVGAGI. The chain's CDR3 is CASSASGTWYEQYF. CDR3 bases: TGTGCCAGCAGTGCGTCCGGGACGTGGTACGAGCAGTACTTC.

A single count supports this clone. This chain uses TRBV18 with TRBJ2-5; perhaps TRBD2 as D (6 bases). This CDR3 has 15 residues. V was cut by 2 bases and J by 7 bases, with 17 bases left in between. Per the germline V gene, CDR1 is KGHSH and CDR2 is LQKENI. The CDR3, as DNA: TGTGCCAGCTCACCAGCCAACGGGCAGGGAGGGACCCAGTACTTC. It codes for CASSPANGQGGTQYF. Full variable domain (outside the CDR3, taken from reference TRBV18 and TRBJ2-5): NAGVMQNPRHLVRRRGQEARLRCSPMKGHSHVYWYRQLPEEGLKFMVYLQKENIIDESGMPKERFSAEFPKEGPSILRIQQVVRGDSAAYFCASSPANGQGGTQYFGPGTRLLVL.

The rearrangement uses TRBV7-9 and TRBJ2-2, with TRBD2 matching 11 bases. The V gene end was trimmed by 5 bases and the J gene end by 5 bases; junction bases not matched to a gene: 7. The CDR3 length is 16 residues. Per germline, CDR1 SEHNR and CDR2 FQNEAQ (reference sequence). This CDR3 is CASSRIAGGRTGELFF. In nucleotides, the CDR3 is TGTGCCAGCAGCCGGATAGCGGGAGGGAGGACCGGGGAGCTGTTTTTT.

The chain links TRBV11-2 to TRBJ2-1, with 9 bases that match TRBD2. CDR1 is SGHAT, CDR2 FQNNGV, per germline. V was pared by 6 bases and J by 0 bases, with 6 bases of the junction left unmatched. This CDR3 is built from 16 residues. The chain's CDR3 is CASSSSGKSSYNEQFF. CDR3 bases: TGTGCCAGCAGTTCTAGCGGGAAGAGCTCCTACAATGAGCAGTTCTTC.

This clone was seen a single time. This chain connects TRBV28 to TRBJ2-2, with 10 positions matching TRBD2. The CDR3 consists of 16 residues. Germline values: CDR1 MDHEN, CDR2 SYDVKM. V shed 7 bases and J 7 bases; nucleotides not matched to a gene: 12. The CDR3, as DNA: TGTGCCAGCACTAGTGTCGGGCTAGCGGGAGTCGGGGAGCTGTTTTTT. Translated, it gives CASTSVGLAGVGELFF. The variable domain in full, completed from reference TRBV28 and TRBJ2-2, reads DVKVTQSSRYLVKRTGEKVFLECVQDMDHENMFWYRQDPGLGLRLIYFSYDVKMKEKGDIPEGYSVSREKKERFSLILESASTNQTSMYLCASTSVGLAGVGELFFGEGSRLTVL.

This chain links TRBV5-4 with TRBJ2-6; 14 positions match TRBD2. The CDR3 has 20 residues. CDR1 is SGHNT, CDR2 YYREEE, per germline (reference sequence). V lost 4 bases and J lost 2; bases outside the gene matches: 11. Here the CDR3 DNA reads TGTGCCAGCAGCGAGGGACTAGCGGGAGTACATCGGGCTGGGGCCAACGTCCTGACTTTC. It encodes CASSEGLAGVHRAGANVLTF.

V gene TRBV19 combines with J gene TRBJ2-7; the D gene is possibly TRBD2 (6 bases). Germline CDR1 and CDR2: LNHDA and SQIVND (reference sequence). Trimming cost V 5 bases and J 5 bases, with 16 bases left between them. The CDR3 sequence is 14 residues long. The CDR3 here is CASSLFGEVNEQYF. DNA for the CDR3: TGTGCCAGTAGTTTGTTTGGGGAGGTGAACGAGCAGTACTTC.

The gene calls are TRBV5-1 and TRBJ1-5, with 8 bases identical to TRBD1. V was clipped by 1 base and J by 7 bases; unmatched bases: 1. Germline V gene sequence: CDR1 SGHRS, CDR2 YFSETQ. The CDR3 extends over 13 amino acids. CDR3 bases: TGCGCCAGCAGCTTGCAGGGGGCCCAGCCCCAGCATTTT. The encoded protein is CASSLQGAQPQHF.

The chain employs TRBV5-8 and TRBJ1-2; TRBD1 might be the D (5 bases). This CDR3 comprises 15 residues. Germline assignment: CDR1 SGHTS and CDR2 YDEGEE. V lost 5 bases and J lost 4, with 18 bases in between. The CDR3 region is CASSAGTGLIYGYTF. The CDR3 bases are TGTGCCAGCAGTGCCGGGACGGGTCTTATCTATGGCTACACCTTC.

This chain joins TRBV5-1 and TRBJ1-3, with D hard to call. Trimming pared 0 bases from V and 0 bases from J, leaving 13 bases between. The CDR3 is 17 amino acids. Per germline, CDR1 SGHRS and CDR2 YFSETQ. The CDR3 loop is CASSLDQRGPSGNTIYF. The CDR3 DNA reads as TGCGCCAGCAGCTTGGACCAACGCGGGCCCTCTGGAAACACCATATATTTT.

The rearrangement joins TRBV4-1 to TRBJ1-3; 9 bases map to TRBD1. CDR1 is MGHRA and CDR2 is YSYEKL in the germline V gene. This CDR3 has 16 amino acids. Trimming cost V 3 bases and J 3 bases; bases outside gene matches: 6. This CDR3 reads CASSHRRTGVGNTIYF. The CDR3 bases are TGCGCCAGCAGCCACCGTAGGACAGGGGTTGGAAACACCATATATTTT.

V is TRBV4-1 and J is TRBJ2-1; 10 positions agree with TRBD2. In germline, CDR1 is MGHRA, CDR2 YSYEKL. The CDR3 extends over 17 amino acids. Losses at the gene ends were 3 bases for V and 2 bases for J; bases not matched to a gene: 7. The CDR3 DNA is TGCGCCAGCAGCCAGTTTACCGGGACTAGCGCCTACAATGAGCAGTTCTTC. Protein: CASSQFTGTSAYNEQFF.

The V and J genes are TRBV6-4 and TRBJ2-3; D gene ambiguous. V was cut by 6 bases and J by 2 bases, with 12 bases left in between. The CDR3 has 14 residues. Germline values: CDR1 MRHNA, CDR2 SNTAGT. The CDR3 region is CASRHSIDTDTQYF. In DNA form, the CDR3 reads TGTGCCAGCAGACACTCAATTGACACAGATACGCAGTATTTT.